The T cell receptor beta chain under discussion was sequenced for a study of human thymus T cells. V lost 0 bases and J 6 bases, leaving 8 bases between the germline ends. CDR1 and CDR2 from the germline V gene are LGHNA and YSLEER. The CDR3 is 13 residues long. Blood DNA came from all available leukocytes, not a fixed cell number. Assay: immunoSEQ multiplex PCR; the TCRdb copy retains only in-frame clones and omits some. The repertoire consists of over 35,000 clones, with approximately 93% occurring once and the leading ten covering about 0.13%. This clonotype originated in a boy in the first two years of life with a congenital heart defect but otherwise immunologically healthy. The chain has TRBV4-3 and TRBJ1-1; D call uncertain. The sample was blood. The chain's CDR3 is CASSQDGRAEAFF. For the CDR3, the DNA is TGCGCCAGCAGCCAAGATGGGCGCGCTGAAGCTTTCTTT.